By frequency in the sample, the clone carrying this T cell receptor beta chain is medium-sized. Its antigen remains unidentified. General study points: The TCR gene usage of tumor memory CD4+ T cells clustered together with blood and lymph node memory CD4+ cells and with lymph node naive CD4+ cells.

The V segment lost 3 bases and the J segment 0 bases; nucleotides outside the gene matches: 1. In germline, CDR1 is MDHEN, CDR2 SYDVKM. The length of the CDR3 is 15 residues. TCRdb re-derived calls from the 5' RACE reads in MiXCR, one entry per CDR3 protein. The sample gives about 57,000 distinct CDR3 sequences, approximately 27% of which show up once; 2% to 2.5% is in the top ten. The sorted Tregs were CD4+CD25+CD127-/low cells. Material: tumor-infiltrating Tregs sorted from the breast tumor. This TCR came from a female donor with breast cancer. The rearrangement joins TRBV28 to TRBJ2-4; 8 bases align to TRBD1. DNA of the CDR3: TGTGCCAGCAGTTTGGGACAGGTAGCCAAAAACATTCAGTACTTC. Its protein is CASSLGQVAKNIQYF.